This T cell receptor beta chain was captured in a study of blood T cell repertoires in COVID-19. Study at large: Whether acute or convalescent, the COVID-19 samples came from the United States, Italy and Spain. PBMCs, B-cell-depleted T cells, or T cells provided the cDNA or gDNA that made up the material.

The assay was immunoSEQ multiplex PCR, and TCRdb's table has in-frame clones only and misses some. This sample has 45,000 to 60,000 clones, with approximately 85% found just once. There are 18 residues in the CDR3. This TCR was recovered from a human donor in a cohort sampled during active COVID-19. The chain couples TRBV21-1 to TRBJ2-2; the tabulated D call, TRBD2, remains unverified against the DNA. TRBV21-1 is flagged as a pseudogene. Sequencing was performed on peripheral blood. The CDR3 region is CASTRGASGTFYTGELFF. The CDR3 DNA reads TGTGCCAGCACAAGGGGGGCTAGCGGGACTTTCTACACCGGGGAGCTGTTTTTT.